The T cell receptor (beta chain) under discussion was sequenced for a study of patients and donors after allogeneic stem cell transplantation. TCRdb re-derived calls from the RT-PCR reads in MiXCR, one entry per CDR3 protein. The sample consists of fewer than 500,000 distinct CDR3 sequences, 16% of them appearing once. This clonotype was counted a few times. Germline lookup yields CDR1 DFQATT and CDR2 SNEGSKA (reference sequence). CDR3 length equals 16 residues. V was clipped by 6 bases and J by 5 bases; unmatched bases: 11. J is TRBJ2-2 and V is TRBV20-1; 11 bases map to TRBD1. The source is a human donor who was either an allogeneic HSCT recipient or a stem cell or donor lymphocyte infusion donor (not recorded which). It is not recorded whose cells these are; they may come from a transplant donor. Material: blood, either unsorted or a sorted T cell fraction (not recorded which). In nucleotides, the CDR3 is TGCAGTGCCGTTAAACCGGGACAGGGGGTTACCGGGGAGCTGTTTTTT. This translates into CSAVKPGQGVTGELFF.